This T cell receptor (beta chain) is drawn from a study of cytomegalovirus exposure and HLA in healthy donors. Germline CDR1 MNHEY, CDR2 SMNVEV (reference sequence). The V end was cut by 7 bases, the J end by 0 bases, with 10 bases between. The CDR3 length is 14 residues. Repertoires were generated with immunoSEQ multiplex PCR, while TCRdb's copy carries only in-frame clones and drops some. The sample shows tens of thousands of clones, approximately 96% of them seen only once. Study-wide results and limits: Associated with cytomegalovirus, according to the listing, were 150 to 200 TCR beta chains. Using the classifier, cytomegalovirus status was reportedly diagnosed with high specificity and sensitivity. Among the CMV-associated chains, three were confirmed in vitro as specific for CMV antigens. Generally TCR sequences proved uncommon, though certain public TCRs appeared in numerous donors.

In the case of this clone: The antigen is not known.

The chain has TRBV27 and TRBJ2-1; tentatively, D is TRBD2 (5 bases). This TCR was sampled from a man between 18 and 29 years old in good health and CMV-seronegative. The source material was PBMCs. Here the CDR3 DNA reads TGTGCCAGCACTAGCAGGCCCTCCTACAATGAGCAGTTCTTC. Translating gives CASTSRPSYNEQFF.